The rows below give T cell receptor beta chains drawn from one sample of a study of OX40 agonist ivuxolimab in advanced cancers. Using immunoSEQ multiplex PCR, the repertoire was profiled, and TCRdb retains in-frame clones only, with some absent. The sample includes roughly 68,000 clones, around 80% of them seen just once. The sequencing here drew on CD4+ or CD8+ T cells sorted from blood, taken in a trial of the OX40 agonist ivuxolimab. The origin of the receptors is an adult with an advanced solid tumor such as melanoma, head and neck, liver or kidney cancer. Both conserved end residues are part of each CDR3. D genes are given only for firm matches. Expanded clones are given a class, and other clones once, few, many or no size at all.

clone_size	v_call	j_call	d_call	cdr3_aa	cdr3_nt
-	TRBV19	TRBJ2-7	-	CASSIQKNYEQYF	TGTGCCAGTAGTATTCAGAAAAACTACGAGCAGTACTTC
-	TRBV7-6	TRBJ2-2	-	CASSTRDTAGELFF	TGTGCCAGCAGCACACGGGATACCGCCGGGGAGCTGTTTTTT
few	TRBV7-9	TRBJ1-2	-	CASSLGGGGLIFGYTF	TGTGCCAGCAGCTTAGGCGGAGGGGGTTTGATTTTCGGCTACACCTTC
-	TRBV29-1	TRBJ1-1	-	CSVATRGKSTEAFF	TGCAGCGTTGCAACGAGGGGGAAGAGCACTGAAGCTTTCTTT
few	TRBV7-9	TRBJ2-2	-	CASSRLLGYTGELFF	TGTGCCAGCAGCCGCCTTTTAGGTTACACCGGGGAGCTGTTTTTT
-	TRBV27	TRBJ2-3	-	CASRTGGPNTQYF	TGTGCCAGCCGTACGGGGGGCCCCAATACGCAGTATTTT
-	TRBV7-9	TRBJ2-1	TRBD2	CASSPDSGRTHNEQFF	TGTGCCAGCAGCCCAGATAGCGGGAGAACCCACAATGAGCAGTTCTTC
-	TRBV5-1	TRBJ1-2	TRBD1	CASSPDRASRVSYTF	TGCGCCAGCAGCCCGGACAGGGCCTCTCGCGTGAGCTACACCTTC
-	TRBV27	TRBJ2-3	TRBD2	CASSLFTSGNTDTQYF	TGTGCCAGCAGTTTATTCACTAGCGGGAACACAGATACGCAGTATTTT
-	TRBV19	TRBJ2-3	-	CASSPTSGTQYF	TGTGCCAGTAGTCCTACCTCAGGAACGCAGTATTTT
-	TRBV4-3	TRBJ2-3	TRBD2	CASSPRGGTDTQYF	TGCGCCAGCAGCCCCCGCGGGGGTACAGATACGCAGTATTTT
-	TRBV2	TRBJ2-1	TRBD2	CASSPGLAGVNEQFF	TGTGCCAGCAGTCCCGGACTAGCGGGAGTCAATGAGCAGTTCTTC
-	TRBV7-8	TRBJ1-3	-	CASSLRPVRAFGNTIYF	TGTGCCAGCAGCTTAAGGCCGGTCCGCGCTTTTGGAAACACCATATATTTT
few	TRBV19	TRBJ1-1	-	CASSILGNTEAFF	TGTGCCAGTAGTATCCTCGGGAACACTGAAGCTTTCTTT
-	TRBV5-5	TRBJ2-4	-	CASSSVPAVAKNIQYF	TGTGCCAGCAGCTCCGTTCCAGCAGTAGCCAAAAACATTCAGTACTTC
-	TRBV28	TRBJ1-5	-	CASRGSRYNQPQHF	TGTGCCAGCAGGGGAAGCCGATACAATCAGCCCCAGCATTTT
few	TRBV4-3	TRBJ2-7	TRBD1	CASSQDWGQGYEQYF	TGCGCCAGCAGCCAAGATTGGGGACAGGGTTACGAGCAGTACTTC
-	TRBV28	TRBJ2-2	-	CASSLKDRPNTGELFF	TGTGCCAGCAGTTTAAAAGACAGGCCGAACACCGGGGAGCTGTTTTTT
-	TRBV27	TRBJ1-5	TRBD1	CASSLGQGDQPQHF	TGTGCCAGCAGTTTGGGACAGGGCGACCAGCCCCAGCATTTT
-	TRBV19	TRBJ2-7	-	CASSIDRTIDEQYF	TGTGCCAGTAGTATAGACAGGACTATCGACGAGCAGTACTTC
few	TRBV7-6	TRBJ2-7	-	CASSSVSGRNYEQYF	TGTGCCAGCAGCTCAGTAAGCGGGCGAAACTACGAGCAGTACTTC
-	TRBV6-5	TRBJ2-7	-	CASRGISRVYEQYF	TGTGCCAGCAGGGGGATTTCCAGGGTTTACGAGCAGTACTTC
few	TRBV7-8	TRBJ2-3	TRBD1	CASSLGTGEDTQYF	TGTGCCAGCAGCCTGGGGACAGGCGAAGATACGCAGTATTTT
-	TRBV28	TRBJ2-2	-	CASKVFRDTGELFF	TGTGCCAGTAAAGTATTCCGGGACACCGGGGAGCTGTTTTTT
few	TRBV7-2	TRBJ2-7	TRBD2	CASSPRGTGGYEQYF	TGTGCCAGCAGCCCGAGGGGTACGGGAGGTTACGAGCAGTACTTC
-	TRBV7-2	TRBJ2-3	-	CASSSRTSDTQYF	TGTGCCAGCAGCTCGCGGACTTCAGATACGCAGTATTTT
-	TRBV7-2	TRBJ2-5	TRBD1	CASSRWTGRETQYF	TGTGCCAGCAGCCGCTGGACAGGGCGGGAGACCCAGTACTTC